These 32 T cell receptor beta chains originate from one sample sequenced in a study of blood T cell repertoires in COVID-19. Assay used: immunoSEQ multiplex PCR; TCRdb lists only in-frame clones, some missing. The repertoire holds around 200,000 clones, with 85% to 90% as singletons. The specimen sequenced was peripheral blood. These receptors all come from a woman older than 75 in a cohort sampled during active or convalescent COVID-19.

The chain recombines TRBV7-9 with TRBJ2-5; TRBD2 agrees at 8 bases. The V gene end was trimmed by 5 bases and the J gene end by 5 bases; junction bases not matched to a gene: 7. The CDR3 sequence is 14 residues long. Germline-derived CDR1 and CDR2 are SEHNR and FQNEAQ (reference sequence). CDR3 protein: CASSTTSGGETQYF. As DNA, the CDR3 is TGTGCCAGCAGCACAACTAGCGGAGGGGAGACCCAGTACTTC.

The chain has TRBV6-6 and TRBJ2-7; 10 bases are a match to TRBD2. The V gene's germline CDR1 is MNHNY and CDR2 SVGAGI (reference sequence). V lost 4 bases, J lost 4 bases, and 10 bases stayed unmatched. The CDR3 is 16 amino acids. This chain's CDR3 is CASSSGLAEIKYEQYV. In DNA, the CDR3 is TGTGCCAGCAGTTCTGGACTAGCGGAGATTAAGTACGAGCAGTACGTC.

V is TRBV7-2 and J is TRBJ1-5, with a weak D call TRBD1 (5 bases). V dropped 6 bases and J dropped 0 bases, with 9 bases sitting between them. The CDR3 has 14 amino acids. The germline gives CDR1 SGHTA, CDR2 FQGNSA. CDR3 sequence: CASSQGDSNQPQHF. Here the CDR3 DNA reads TGTGCCAGCAGTCAAGGGGATAGCAATCAGCCCCAGCATTTT.

The J gene is TRBJ1-1, the V gene TRBV6-5; D not certain. Trimming pared 0 bases from V and 4 bases from J, leaving 9 bases between. The CDR3 is 14 residues long. The germline V gene has CDR1 MNHEY and CDR2 SVGAGI. The CDR3 region has the DNA TGTGCCAGCAGTTACTCGAGGGCGGCCACTGAAGCTTTCTTT. Translating gives CASSYSRAATEAFF.

The chain combines TRBV7-2 with TRBJ2-1; TRBD2 matches 15 bases. This CDR3 comprises 17 residues. Trimming at V came to 2 bases and at J to 8 bases, leaving 7 bases not matched to a gene. In germline, CDR1 is SGHTA, CDR2 FQGNSA. CDR3 region: CASSLNQGLAGGDEQFF. The CDR3 DNA follows: TGTGCCAGCAGCTTAAACCAGGGACTAGCGGGAGGCGATGAGCAGTTCTTC.

The chain has TRBV4-2 and TRBJ2-1; D might be TRBD2 (6 bases). CDR3 size: 15 residues. The V end was cut by 4 bases, the J end by 0 bases, with 10 bases between. From germline, CDR1 is LGHNA and CDR2 YNFKEQ. In DNA, the CDR3 is TGTGCCAGCAGCCCCCACGGGGGCTCCTACAATGAGCAGTTCTTC. This sequence encodes CASSPHGGSYNEQFF.

This chain links TRBV19 with TRBJ1-3, with D perhaps matching TRBD1 (6 bases). CDR1 LNHDA and CDR2 SQIVND come from the germline V gene (reference sequence). The CDR3 length is 15 residues. V lost 4 bases and J lost 2, with 12 bases in between. The CDR3 region has the DNA TGTGCCAGTAGTAGAACAGGGCCGGCTGGAAACACCATATATTTT. This gives the protein CASSRTGPAGNTIYF.

The chain combines TRBV7-8 with TRBJ2-4; 8 bases are a match to TRBD2. The CDR3 is 16 amino acids. The V and J ends lost 0 bases and 4 bases, in that order; junction bases with no gene match: 5. CDR1 is SGHVS and CDR2 is FQNEAQ in the germline V gene. The CDR3: CASSLAWLAGKNIQYF. As DNA, the CDR3 is TGTGCCAGCAGCTTAGCCTGGCTAGCGGGTAAAAACATTCAGTACTTC. Full variable domain (remainder filled in from reference TRBV7-8 and TRBJ2-4): GAGVSQSPRYKVAKRGQDVALRCDPISGHVSLFWYQQALGQGPEFLTYFQNEAQLDKSGLPSDRFFAERPEGSVSTLKIQRTQQEDSAVYLCASSLAWLAGKNIQYFGAGTRLSVL.

The chain combines TRBV9 with TRBJ1-1; possibly TRBD1 for D (5 bases). Trimming removed 5 bases at V and 1 base at J, with 12 bases between. The CDR3 loop spans 14 amino acids. Per germline, CDR1 SGDLS and CDR2 YYNGEE. The CDR3 DNA reads as TGTGCCAGCAGGGCAGGGCAGCCGAACACTGAAGCTTTCTTT. Its translation: CASRAGQPNTEAFF.

The table lists this clone with a count of one. The gene calls are TRBV6-2 or TRBV6-3 and TRBJ2-7; TRBD2 agrees at 11 bases. The germline CDR1 and CDR2 sequences are MNHEY and SVGEGT. The CDR3 runs 14 residues. The J segment lost 2 bases and the V segment lost 5 bases, leaving 2 bases of the junction unmatched. CDR3 region: CASSTSGGPYEQYV. DNA for the CDR3: TGTGCCAGCAGTACTAGCGGGGGCCCCTACGAGCAGTACGTC.

The DNA of the CDR3 is TGTGCCAGCTTATACAGGGAAAGTGAAAAACTGTTTTTT. Its translation: CASLYRESEKLFF. The V call is TRBV2, the J call TRBJ1-4; D might be TRBD1 (6 bases). The CDR3 sequence is 13 residues long. The germline V and J ends were trimmed by 8 bases and 7 bases, with 14 bases remaining between them. Germline lookup yields CDR1 SNHLY and CDR2 FYNNEI.

The gene calls are TRBV19 and TRBJ2-1; TRBD1 is a possible D gene (6 bases). In germline, CDR1 is LNHDA, CDR2 SQIVND (reference sequence). The CDR3 totals 13 residues. V was pared by 5 bases and J by 8 bases, with 13 bases between. CDR3 residues: CASSRQALDEQFF. The CDR3 coding sequence is TGTGCCAGTAGTCGACAGGCTTTAGATGAGCAGTTCTTC.

CDR3 residues: CASSLSASGGQETQYF. For the CDR3, the DNA is TGTGCCAGCAGCTTAAGTGCAAGCGGGGGCCAAGAGACCCAGTACTTC. The rearrangement links TRBV7-2 to TRBJ2-5; 8 bases are shared with TRBD2. This CDR3 is built from 16 residues. J was trimmed by 1 base and V by 2 bases; bases with no gene match: 6. Germline values: CDR1 SGHTA, CDR2 FQGNSA. The full variable domain, its missing parts supplied by reference TRBV7-2 and TRBJ2-5, is GAGVSQSPSNKVTEKGKDVELRCDPISGHTALYWYRQSLGQGLEFLIYFQGNSAPDKSGLPSDRFSAERTGGSVSTLTIQRTQQEDSAVYLCASSLSASGGQETQYFGPGTRLLVL.

Concerning this clone itself: Distinct nucleotide sequences in the sample also encode this CDR3. This chain uses TRBV30 with TRBJ1-5; D is possibly TRBD1 (6 bases). Trimming left V 1 base short and J 4 bases short, with 11 bases between. Germline V CDR1 and CDR2: GTSNPN, SVGIG (reference sequence). This CDR3 is built from 14 residues. The CDR3 spells CAWSAGQSNQPQHF. The CDR3 bases are TGTGCCTGGAGTGCTGGACAGTCAAATCAGCCCCAGCATTTT. The full variable domain, its missing parts supplied by reference TRBV30 and TRBJ1-5, is SQTIHQWPATLVQPVGSPLSLECTVEGTSNPNLYWYRQAAGRGLQLLFYSVGIGQISSEVPQNLSASRPQDRQFILSSKKLLLSDSGFYLCAWSAGQSNQPQHFGDGTRLSIL.

The chain recombines TRBV9 with TRBJ2-5, with TRBD2 matching over 7 bases. The CDR3 loop spans 15 amino acids. Germline V gene lookup returns CDR1 SGDLS and CDR2 YYNGEE. After removal of 0 bases from V and 7 bases from J, the junction contained 9 bases not matched to a gene. The CDR3 loop is CASSVDGGRVVTQYF. The CDR3, as DNA: TGTGCCAGCAGCGTAGATGGTGGGAGGGTGGTGACCCAGTACTTC.

This clone occurred once. The chain links TRBV13 to TRBJ2-7, with TRBD2 matching 10 bases. The CDR3 runs 17 residues. J lost 0 bases, V lost 4 bases, and 9 bases had no gene match. Germline V gene lookup returns CDR1 PRHDT and CDR2 FYEKMQ (reference sequence). The DNA of the CDR3 is TGTGCCAGCAGCTCCGTAACTAGCGGGAAGAGCTCCTACGAGCAGTACGTC. It codes for CASSSVTSGKSSYEQYV.

The chain employs TRBV9 and TRBJ2-3; weak D call: TRBD2 (6 bases). Germline V CDR1 and CDR2: SGDLS, YYNGEE. V lost 2 bases to trimming and J lost 4 bases, with 8 bases between them. The CDR3 sequence is 13 residues long. The CDR3 loop is CASSVGGSDTQYF. In DNA form, the CDR3 reads TGTGCCAGCAGCGTTGGGGGGTCAGATACGCAGTATTTT.

The gene calls are TRBV12-3 or TRBV12-4 and TRBJ2-5; D ambiguous. The V gene lost 3 bases and the J gene lost 4 bases, with 9 bases spanning the gap. The CDR3 length is 13 residues. The CDR3 here is CASSFGGPETQYF. In nucleotides, the CDR3 is TGTGCCAGCAGTTTTGGCGGCCCAGAGACCCAGTACTTC.

The chain carries TRBV9 and TRBJ2-1; TRBD1 aligns across 11 bases. J gave up 3 bases and V 4 bases, and 9 bases lay outside the gene matches. Per germline, CDR1 SGDLS and CDR2 YYNGEE. The CDR3 runs 17 residues. The CDR3 is CASSPRTGTGGYNEQFF. DNA of the CDR3: TGTGCCAGCAGCCCGAGAACCGGGACAGGGGGCTACAATGAGCAGTTCTTC.

J is TRBJ1-2 and V is TRBV30, with TRBD1 matching over 7 bases. CDR3 length equals 17 residues. Germline trimming cut 0 bases from V and 3 bases from J; bases unmatched to any gene: 13. Germline V gene data show CDR1 as GTSNPN and CDR2 as SVGIG (reference sequence). This CDR3 reads CAWSVQGTGATYYGYTF. The DNA for the CDR3 is TGTGCCTGGAGTGTACAGGGGACCGGCGCCACTTACTATGGCTACACCTTC.

The rearrangement links TRBV15 to TRBJ2-7; perhaps TRBD2 as D (7 bases). The V gene's germline CDR1 is LNHNV and CDR2 YYDKDF (reference sequence). The CDR3 is 13 residues long. Trimming left V 5 bases short and J 6 bases short, with 14 bases between. CDR3: CATSGSGGGEQYV. The CDR3 coding sequence is TGTGCCACCAGCGGGTCGGGGGGCGGCGAGCAGTACGTC.

This clone has just a few counts. J is TRBJ2-5 and V is TRBV7-9; weak D call: TRBD2 (6 bases). Trimming removed 1 base from V and 4 bases from J, with 10 bases in between. From germline, CDR1 is SEHNR and CDR2 FQNEAQ (reference sequence). The CDR3 extends over 14 amino acids. CDR3 DNA sequence: TGTGCCAGCAGCTTAGGAGGCGGGGCAGAGACCCAGTACTTC. As protein: CASSLGGGAETQYF.

J is TRBJ2-2 and V is TRBV6-5; 7 positions agree with TRBD1. The V and J ends lost 7 bases and 2 bases, in that order; junction bases with no gene match: 7. CDR3 length: 15 amino acids. Per germline, CDR1 MNHEY and CDR2 SVGAGI. The CDR3 DNA is TGTGCCAGCATCCCCGACAGGGAAAACACCGGGGAGCTGTTTTTT. This translates into CASIPDRENTGELFF.

This chain connects TRBV4-3 to TRBJ2-7; the match to TRBD2 covers 12 bases. Looked up from germline, CDR1 is LGHNA and CDR2 is YSLEER. CDR3 size: 15 residues. V lost 6 bases and J lost 4; bases outside the gene matches: 7. DNA for the CDR3: TGCGCCAGCAGACTAGGACTAGCGGGAACGTACGAGCAGTACTTC. It yields the protein CASRLGLAGTYEQYF.

The chain is built from TRBV12-3 or TRBV12-4 and TRBJ1-2; D unclear. V lost 5 bases and J lost 8, with 15 bases in between. CDR3 size: 13 residues. CDR3 bases: TGTGCCAGCAGTCGAACCCCCTCTAGCGGCTACACCTTC. This encodes CASSRTPSSGYTF.

In its sample, this clone was seen once. The genes are TRBV18 and TRBJ1-3, with 11 bases that match TRBD1. J was trimmed by 2 bases and V by 5 bases; bases with no gene match: 5. Germline V gene sequence: CDR1 KGHSH, CDR2 LQKENI. The CDR3 totals 16 residues. The CDR3 nucleotides are TGTGCCAGCTCAACGGGACAGGGGGTAGCTGGAAACACCATATATTTT. Translation gives CASSTGQGVAGNTIYF.

V is TRBV29-1 and J is TRBJ2-3; 7 bases line up with TRBD1. Germline trimming cut 6 bases from V and 3 bases from J; bases unmatched to any gene: 12. CDR1 and CDR2 from the germline V gene are SQVTM and ANQGSEA. The CDR3 is made up of 15 amino acids. The CDR3: CSVDENRGMTDTQYF. CDR3 bases: TGCAGCGTGGATGAGAACAGGGGAATGACAGATACGCAGTATTTT.

The V gene is TRBV7-8, the J gene TRBJ1-2; D may be TRBD1 (6 bases). The germline gives CDR1 SGHVS, CDR2 FQNEAQ. The CDR3 has 14 amino acids. The germline V and J ends were trimmed by 2 bases and 4 bases, with 11 bases remaining between them. The CDR3 DNA sequence: TGTGCCAGCAGCTTACCGGACAGCGCCTATGGCTACACCTTC. Translation gives CASSLPDSAYGYTF.

The chain employs TRBV6-6 and TRBJ2-7; 7 bases are shared with TRBD2. The germline V gene encodes CDR1 MNHNY and CDR2 SVGAGI (reference sequence). Germline trimming cut 6 bases from V and 2 bases from J; bases unmatched to any gene: 10. The CDR3 is made up of 15 amino acids. CDR3 residues: CASSPGEGPPYEQYF. CDR3 bases: TGTGCCAGCAGCCCCGGGGAGGGACCCCCCTACGAGCAGTACTTC.

This chain links TRBV6-6 with TRBJ2-3, with 8 bases lining up with TRBD2. The CDR3 is made up of 15 amino acids. The germline V gene has CDR1 MNHNY and CDR2 SVGAGI (reference sequence). The J segment lost 0 bases and the V segment lost 6 bases, leaving 5 bases of the junction unmatched. CDR3 sequence: CASSHRGGSTDTQYF. The CDR3 region has the DNA TGTGCCAGCAGCCACCGGGGGGGAAGCACAGATACGCAGTATTTT.

The chain recombines TRBV21-1 with TRBJ2-7; TRBD2 was called by the table and not checked on the DNA. TRBV21-1 is termed a pseudogene. This CDR3 is 15 amino acids long. The CDR3 DNA reads as TGTGCCAGCAGCAGCCCAAGGGGGGGCTCCTACGAGCAGTACGTC. Amino acids: CASSSPRGGSYEQYV.

This clone was counted once. The chain recombines TRBV27 with TRBJ1-1, with D tentatively TRBD1 (5 bases). The CDR3 covers 13 residues. Trimming left V 3 bases short and J 6 bases short, with 11 bases between. CDR1 MNHEY and CDR2 SMNVEV come from the germline V gene (reference sequence). The CDR3 sequence: CASSLAGLPEAFF. CDR3 DNA: TGTGCCAGCAGTTTGGCAGGGTTACCTGAAGCTTTCTTT.